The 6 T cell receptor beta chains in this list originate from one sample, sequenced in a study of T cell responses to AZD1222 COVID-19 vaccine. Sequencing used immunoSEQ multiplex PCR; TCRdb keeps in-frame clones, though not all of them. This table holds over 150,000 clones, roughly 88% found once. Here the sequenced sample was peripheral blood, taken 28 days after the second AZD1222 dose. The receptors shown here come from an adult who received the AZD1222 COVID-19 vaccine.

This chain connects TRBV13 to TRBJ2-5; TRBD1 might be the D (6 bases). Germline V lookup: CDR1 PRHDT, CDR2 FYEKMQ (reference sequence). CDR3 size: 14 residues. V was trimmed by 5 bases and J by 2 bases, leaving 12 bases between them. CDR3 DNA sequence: TGTGCCAGCAGCGGGACACCCGATCAAGAGACCCAGTACTTC. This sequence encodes CASSGTPDQETQYF.

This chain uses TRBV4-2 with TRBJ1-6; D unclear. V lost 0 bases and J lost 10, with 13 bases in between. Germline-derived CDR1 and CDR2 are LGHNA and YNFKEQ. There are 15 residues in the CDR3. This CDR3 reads CASSQEEGVGSPLHF. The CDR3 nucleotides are TGTGCCAGCAGCCAAGAGGAGGGAGTCGGATCACCCCTCCACTTT.

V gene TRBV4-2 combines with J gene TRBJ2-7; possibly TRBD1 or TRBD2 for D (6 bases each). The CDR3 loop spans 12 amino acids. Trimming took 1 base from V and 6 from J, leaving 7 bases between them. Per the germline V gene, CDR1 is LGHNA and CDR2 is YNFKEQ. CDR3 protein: CASSQGGAEQYF. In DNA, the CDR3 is TGTGCCAGCAGCCAAGGGGGGGCCGAGCAGTACTTC.

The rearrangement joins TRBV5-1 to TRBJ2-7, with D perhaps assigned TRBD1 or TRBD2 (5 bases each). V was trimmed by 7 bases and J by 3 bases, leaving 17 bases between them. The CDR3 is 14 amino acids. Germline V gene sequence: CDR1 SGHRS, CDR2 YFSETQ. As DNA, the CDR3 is TGCGCCAGCCATCCGGGGCAGCGCAACTACGAGCAGTACTTC. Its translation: CASHPGQRNYEQYF.

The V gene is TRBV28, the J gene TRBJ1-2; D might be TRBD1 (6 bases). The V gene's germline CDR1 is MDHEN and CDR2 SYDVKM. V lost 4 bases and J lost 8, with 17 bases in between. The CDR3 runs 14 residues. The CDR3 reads CASSSAGAPRGYTF. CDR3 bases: TGTGCCAGCAGTTCAGCGGGGGCCCCCCGGGGCTACACCTTC.

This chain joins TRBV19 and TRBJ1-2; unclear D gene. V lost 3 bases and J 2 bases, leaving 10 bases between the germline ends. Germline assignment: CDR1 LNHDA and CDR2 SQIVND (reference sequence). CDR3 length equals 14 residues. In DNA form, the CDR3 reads TGTGCCAGTAGTATCAGTCCGGGGAACTATGGCTACACCTTC. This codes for CASSISPGNYGYTF.